The entry below gives a single TCR beta chain sequence along with its context. In the original analysis: Counts of nucleated cells, estimated from reference gene primer amplification, were obtained. Using immunoSEQ multiplex PCR, the repertoire was profiled, and TCRdb retains in-frame clones only, with some absent. Clone size and V and J calls were adopted from that table, with D and trimming inferred from the DNA. Of about 200,000 clones listed, roughly 90% were seen once; the top ten hold 5.5% to 7%. The data derive from a study of blood T cell repertoires in COVID-19. Whole-study context: Collection of acute and convalescent COVID-19 samples took place in the United States, Italy and Spain. PBMCs, B-cell-depleted T cells, or T cells were the source of the cDNA or gDNA that made up the material.

Germline CDR1 is MDHEN and CDR2 is SYDVKM. Trimming removed 2 bases from V and 0 bases from J; junction bases left unmatched: 10. CDR3 length: 17 residues. Sequenced sample: peripheral blood. This receptor was identified in a woman aged 35 to 49 who had recovered from COVID-19. J is TRBJ2-7 and V is TRBV28, with 7 bases fitting TRBD2. The CDR3 spells CASSLDFWSGTSYEQYF. CDR3 DNA sequence: TGTGCCAGCAGTTTAGATTTTTGGAGCGGGACCTCCTACGAGCAGTACTTC.